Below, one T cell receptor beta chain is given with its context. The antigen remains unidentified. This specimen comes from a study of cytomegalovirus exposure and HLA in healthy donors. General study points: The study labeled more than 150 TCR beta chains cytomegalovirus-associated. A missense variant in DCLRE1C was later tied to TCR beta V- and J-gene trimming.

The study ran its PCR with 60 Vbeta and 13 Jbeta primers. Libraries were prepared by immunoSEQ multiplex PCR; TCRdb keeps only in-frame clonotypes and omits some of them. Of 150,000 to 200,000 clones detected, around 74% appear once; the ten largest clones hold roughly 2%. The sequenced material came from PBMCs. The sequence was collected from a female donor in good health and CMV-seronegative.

The CDR3 sequence: CASRERDRGQFF. The DNA of the CDR3 is TGCGCCAGCAGAGAGAGGGACAGGGGGCAGTTCTTC. The chain links TRBV10-2 to TRBJ2-1; 10 nucleotides align to TRBD1. The CDR3 totals 12 residues. Germline V gene sequence: CDR1 WSHSY, CDR2 SAAADI. The trim removed 6 bases at V and 12 bases at J, leaving 5 bases unmatched.